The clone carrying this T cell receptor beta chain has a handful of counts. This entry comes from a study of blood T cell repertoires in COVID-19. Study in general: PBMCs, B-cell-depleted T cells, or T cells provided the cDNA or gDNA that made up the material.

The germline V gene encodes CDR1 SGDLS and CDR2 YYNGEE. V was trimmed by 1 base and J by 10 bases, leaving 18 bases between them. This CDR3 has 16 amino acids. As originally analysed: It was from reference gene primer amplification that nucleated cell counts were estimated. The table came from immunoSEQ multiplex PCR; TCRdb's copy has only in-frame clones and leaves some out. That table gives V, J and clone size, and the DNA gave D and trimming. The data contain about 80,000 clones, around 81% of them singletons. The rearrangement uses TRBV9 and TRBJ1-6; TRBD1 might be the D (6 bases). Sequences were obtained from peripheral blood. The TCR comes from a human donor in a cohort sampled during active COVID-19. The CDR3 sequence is CASSVTGTIASSPLHF. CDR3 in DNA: TGTGCCAGCAGCGTAACAGGGACAATAGCAAGCTCACCCCTCCACTTT.